The 18 T cell receptor beta chains presented below share a single source sample, sequenced in a study of T cell responses to AZD1222 COVID-19 vaccine. The protocol was immunoSEQ multiplex PCR, while the TCRdb copy is restricted to in-frame clones and leaves out a portion. The sample has approximately 180,000 clones, approximately 90% seen once. The starting material was peripheral blood, obtained 28 days after the second AZD1222 dose. These receptor sequences come from an adult who received the AZD1222 COVID-19 vaccine.

The chain carries TRBV7-2 and TRBJ2-3; D is undetermined. The CDR3 is 13 residues long. The germline V gene encodes CDR1 SGHTA and CDR2 FQGNSA. Trimming removed 5 bases from V and 1 base from J, with 7 bases in between. The CDR3 DNA sequence: TGTGCCAGCAGCAGAGCCCGCACAGATACGCAGTATTTT. This gives the protein CASSRARTDTQYF.

The chain uses TRBV6-2 or TRBV6-3 and TRBJ2-2; a weak D match, TRBD1 (6 bases). Germline CDR1 is MNHEY and CDR2 is SVGEGT. V was clipped by 2 bases and J by 3 bases, with 13 bases between them. The CDR3 contains 16 residues. CDR3 nucleotide sequence: TGTGCCAGCAGTTACGTCGGGACACGCGACACCGGGGAGCTGTTTTTT. This gives the protein CASSYVGTRDTGELFF.

The chain links TRBV1 to TRBJ1-3; the D call in the table, TRBD1, was not verified against the DNA. TRBV1 is a listed pseudogene. The CDR3 has 17 residues. CDR3 in amino acids: CTSSSTPRGVDGNTIYF. In nucleotides, the CDR3 is TGCACCAGCAGCTCAACACCCAGGGGGGTAGATGGAAACACCATATATTTT.

The chain uses TRBV27 and TRBJ2-5; TRBD2 aligns across 8 bases. Germline CDR1 reads MNHEY; CDR2 reads SMNVEV (reference sequence). V was clipped by 5 bases and J by 2 bases; unmatched bases: 7. The CDR3 consists of 15 residues. CDR3 in amino acids: CASSPTLAGQETQYF. The CDR3 nucleotides read TGTGCCAGCAGTCCAACATTAGCGGGGCAAGAGACCCAGTACTTC.

This clone was counted a few times. This chain uses TRBV7-6 with TRBJ1-1, with 7 positions matching TRBD1. V lost 4 bases, J lost 0 bases, and 8 bases stayed unmatched. This CDR3 comprises 16 residues. Germline values: CDR1 SGHVS, CDR2 FNYEAQ. The CDR3 is CASSWYRDSMNTEAFF. The CDR3, as DNA: TGTGCCAGCAGCTGGTACCGGGACAGCATGAACACTGAAGCTTTCTTT.

V is TRBV27 and J is TRBJ1-5; tentative D call: TRBD1 (5 bases). Per the germline V gene, CDR1 is MNHEY and CDR2 is SMNVEV (reference sequence). This CDR3 is built from 16 residues. Trimming left V 10 bases short and J 0 bases short, with 19 bases between. The CDR3 coding sequence is TGTGCCACCCAACAGCGGGGGGACGATAGCAATCAGCCCCAGCATTTT. Translated: CATQQRGDDSNQPQHF.

The chain joins TRBV6-2 or TRBV6-3 to TRBJ2-7; 8 bases agree with TRBD2. The CDR3 is 14 residues long. The V segment lost 5 bases and the J segment 4 bases; nucleotides outside the gene matches: 7. The V gene's germline CDR1 is MNHEY and CDR2 SVGEGT. CDR3 coding DNA: TGTGCCAGCAGTGATACCGGGACTAGATACGAGCAGTACTTC. Protein product: CASSDTGTRYEQYF.

The V and J genes are TRBV24-1 and TRBJ1-2; D not resolved. Germline values: CDR1 KGHDR, CDR2 SFDVKD. Trimming stripped 1 base from V and 5 bases from J, with 7 bases between. The CDR3 totals 13 residues. The CDR3 protein is CATSDFRGYGYTF. DNA for the CDR3: TGTGCCACCAGTGATTTTCGGGGTTATGGCTACACCTTC.

This rearrangement joins TRBV29-1 to TRBJ2-7, with TRBD2 matching over 11 bases. Looked up from germline, CDR1 is SQVTM and CDR2 is ANQGSEA. The CDR3 length is 13 residues. V lost 6 bases to trimming and J lost 3 bases; unmatched junction nucleotides: 4. CDR3 nucleotides: TGCAGCGTCCAGGGACTAGCGGACTACGAGCAGTACTTC. Translated: CSVQGLADYEQYF.

The V call is TRBV15, the J call TRBJ2-2; D gene unclear. This CDR3 region has 14 residues. V was pared by 0 bases and J by 5 bases, with 7 bases between. In germline, CDR1 is LNHNV, CDR2 YYDKDF (reference sequence). This CDR3 reads CATSRDLVTGELFF. Here the CDR3 DNA reads TGTGCCACCAGCAGAGATCTAGTTACCGGGGAGCTGTTTTTT.

The rearrangement links TRBV7-9 to TRBJ1-1; the D gene is possibly TRBD1 (5 bases). Germline CDR1 is SEHNR and CDR2 is FQNEAQ (reference sequence). This CDR3 is 14 amino acids long. With 6 bases removed from V and 8 bases from J, the gap between germline ends came to 19 bases. Here the CDR3 DNA reads TGTGCCAGCAGAGCCCCAGCGGGGGAAGGAGAAGCTTTCTTT. It is translated as CASRAPAGEGEAFF.

The DNA of the CDR3 is TGTGCCAGCAGCGTAGGAGAGGGATTCGCCTACGAGCAGTACTTC. It encodes CASSVGEGFAYEQYF. This chain uses TRBV9 with TRBJ2-7; tentative D call: TRBD2 (5 bases). Between the trimmed V and J ends, which lost 0 bases and 2 bases, there was a span of 12 bases. Germline CDR1 is SGDLS and CDR2 is YYNGEE. This CDR3 has 15 residues.

This chain connects TRBV9 to TRBJ2-3; tentative D call: TRBD2 (6 bases). CDR3 length equals 13 residues. The germline V and J ends were trimmed by 7 bases and 2 bases, with 11 bases remaining between them. CDR1 is SGDLS and CDR2 is YYNGEE in the germline V gene. DNA for the CDR3: TGTGCCAGCGGGACTCAAAACACAGATACGCAGTATTTT. Translating it yields CASGTQNTDTQYF. Full variable domain (rest looked up from reference TRBV9 and TRBJ2-3): DSGVTQTPKHLITATGQRVTLRCSPRSGDLSVYWYQQSLDQGLQFLIQYYNGEERAKGNILERFSAQQFPDLHSELNLSSLELGDSALYFCASGTQNTDTQYFGPGTRLTVL.

V usage is TRBV24-1 and J usage is TRBJ2-7; no definite D call. V shed 9 bases and J shed 3 bases, with 8 bases lying between them. This CDR3 region has 11 residues. Germline CDR1 is KGHDR and CDR2 is SFDVKD. As DNA, the CDR3 is TGTGCCACCGGGAAGAACTACGAGCAGTACTTC. Its protein is CATGKNYEQYF.

The genes are TRBV6-2 or TRBV6-3 and TRBJ1-3; maybe TRBD1 (6 bases). CDR3 length: 15 amino acids. Per the germline V gene, CDR1 is MNHEY and CDR2 is SVGEGT. V lost 5 bases to trimming and J lost 0 bases, with 11 bases between them. CDR3 sequence reads: CASSGRGASGNTIYF. CDR3 sequence (DNA): TGTGCCAGCAGTGGCAGGGGCGCCTCTGGAAACACCATATATTTT.

This clone was recorded only once. The chain couples TRBV6-6 to TRBJ2-7; 7 bases agree with TRBD2. This CDR3 spans 18 amino acids. Unmatched junction bases numbered 18, after V lost 5 bases and J lost 2 bases. Germline values: CDR1 MNHNY, CDR2 SVGAGI (reference sequence). CDR3 nucleotide sequence: TGTGCCAGCAGTCTCCGGATCTGGGGCGGGAGCTTTCCCTACGAGCAGTACTTC. The encoded protein is CASSLRIWGGSFPYEQYF.

The chain couples TRBV7-3 to TRBJ2-3; the D gene could be TRBD1 or TRBD2 (5 bases each). Per the germline V gene, CDR1 is SGHTA and CDR2 is FQGTGA. The CDR3 covers 13 residues. V lost 10 bases and J 5 bases, leaving 16 bases between the germline ends. CDR3 bases: TGTGCCACGGGGCCCGTCACAGGAGATACGCAGTATTTT. It is translated as CATGPVTGDTQYF. Full variable domain (remainder filled in from reference TRBV7-3 and TRBJ2-3): GAGVSQTPSNKVTEKGKYVELRCDPISGHTALYWYRQSLGQGPEFLIYFQGTGAADDSGLPNDRFFAVRPEGSVSTLKIQRTERGDSAVYLCATGPVTGDTQYFGPGTRLTVL.

The CDR3 sequence is CASSPRGDNTGELFF. CDR3 in DNA: TGTGCCAGCAGCCCAAGGGGCGATAACACCGGGGAGCTGTTTTTT. This sequence joins TRBV7-3 and TRBJ2-2; TRBD1 might be the D (5 bases). Germline V gene lookup returns CDR1 SGHTA and CDR2 FQGTGA. The ends were cut back, 5 bases at V and 2 bases at J, with 12 bases in the middle. The CDR3 consists of 15 residues.